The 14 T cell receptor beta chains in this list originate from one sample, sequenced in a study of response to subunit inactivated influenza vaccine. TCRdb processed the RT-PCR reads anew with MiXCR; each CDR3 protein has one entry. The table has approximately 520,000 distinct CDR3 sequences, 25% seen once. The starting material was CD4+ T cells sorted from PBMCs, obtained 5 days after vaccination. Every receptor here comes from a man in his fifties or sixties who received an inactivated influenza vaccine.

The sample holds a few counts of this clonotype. CDR3 bases: TGTGCCACCACCGACACAGATACGCAGTATTTT. This gives the protein CATTDTDTQYF. The chain employs TRBV24-1 and TRBJ2-3; D is undetermined. Trimming stripped 8 bases from V and 2 bases from J, with 4 bases between. CDR3 length: 11 amino acids. CDR1 is KGHDR, CDR2 SFDVKD, per germline.

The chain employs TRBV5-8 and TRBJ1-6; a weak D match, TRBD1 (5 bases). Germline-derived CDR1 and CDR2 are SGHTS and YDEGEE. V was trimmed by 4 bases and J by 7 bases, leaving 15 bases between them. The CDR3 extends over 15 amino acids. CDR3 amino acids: CASSLRDGRNSPLHF. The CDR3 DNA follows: TGTGCCAGCAGCCTCCGGGACGGGAGGAATTCACCCCTCCACTTT.

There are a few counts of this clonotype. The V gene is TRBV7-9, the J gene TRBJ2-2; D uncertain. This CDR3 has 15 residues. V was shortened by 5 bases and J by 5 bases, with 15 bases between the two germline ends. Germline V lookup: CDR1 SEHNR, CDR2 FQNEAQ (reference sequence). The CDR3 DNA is TGTGCCAGCAGCCGTCGCCGTGTAGGGACCGGGGAGCTGTTTTTT. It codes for CASSRRRVGTGELFF.

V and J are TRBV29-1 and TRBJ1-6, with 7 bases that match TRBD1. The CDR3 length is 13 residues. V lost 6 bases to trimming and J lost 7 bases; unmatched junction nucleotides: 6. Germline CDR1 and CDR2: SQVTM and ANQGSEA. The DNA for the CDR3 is TGCAGCGTGCGGCAGGGGGGAAATTCACCCCTCCACTTT. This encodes CSVRQGGNSPLHF.

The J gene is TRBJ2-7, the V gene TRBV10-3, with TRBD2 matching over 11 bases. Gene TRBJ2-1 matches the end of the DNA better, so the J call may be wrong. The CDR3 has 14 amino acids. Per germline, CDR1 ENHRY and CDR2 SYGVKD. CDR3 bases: TGTGCCATCAGGGGACTAGCGGTCAAGGACGAGCAGTTCTTC. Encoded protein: CAIRGLAVKDEQFF.

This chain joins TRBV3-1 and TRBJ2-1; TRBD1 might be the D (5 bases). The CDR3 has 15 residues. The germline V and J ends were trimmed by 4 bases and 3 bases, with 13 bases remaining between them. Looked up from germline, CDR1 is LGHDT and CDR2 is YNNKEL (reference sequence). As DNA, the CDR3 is TGTGCCAGCAGCCTCTCGCGACAGATCTACAATGAGCAGTTCTTC. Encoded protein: CASSLSRQIYNEQFF.

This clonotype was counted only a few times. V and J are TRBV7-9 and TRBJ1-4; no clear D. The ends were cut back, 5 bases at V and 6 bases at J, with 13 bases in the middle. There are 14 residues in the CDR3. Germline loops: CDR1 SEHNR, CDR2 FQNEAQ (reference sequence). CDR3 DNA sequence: TGTGCCAGCAGCCCAAAAGCGGAGTATGAAAAACTGTTTTTT. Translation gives CASSPKAEYEKLFF. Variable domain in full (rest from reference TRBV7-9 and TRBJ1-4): DTGVSQNPRHKITKRGQNVTFRCDPISEHNRLYWYRQTLGQGPEFLTYFQNEAQLEKSRLLSDRFSAERPKGSFSTLEIQRTEQGDSAMYLCASSPKAEYEKLFFGSGTQLSVL.

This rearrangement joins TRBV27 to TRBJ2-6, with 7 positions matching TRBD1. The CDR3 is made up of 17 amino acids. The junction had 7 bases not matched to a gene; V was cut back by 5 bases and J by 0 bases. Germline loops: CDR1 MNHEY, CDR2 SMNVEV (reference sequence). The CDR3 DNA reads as TGTGCCAGCAGTCCGACAGGGCTGAGCTCTGGGGCCAACGTCCTGACTTTC. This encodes CASSPTGLSSGANVLTF.

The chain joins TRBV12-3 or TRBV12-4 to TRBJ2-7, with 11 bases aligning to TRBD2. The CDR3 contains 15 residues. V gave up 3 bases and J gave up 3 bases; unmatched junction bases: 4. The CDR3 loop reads CASSFGTSGFYEQYF. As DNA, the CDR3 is TGTGCCAGCAGTTTTGGGACTAGCGGTTTCTACGAGCAGTACTTC.

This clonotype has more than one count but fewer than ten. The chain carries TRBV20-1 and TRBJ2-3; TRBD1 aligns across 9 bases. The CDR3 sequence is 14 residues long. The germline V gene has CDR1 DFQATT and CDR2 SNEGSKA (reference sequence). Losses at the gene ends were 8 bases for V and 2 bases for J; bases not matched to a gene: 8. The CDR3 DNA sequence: TGCAGTACTGTTTGGACAGGGGACACAGATACGCAGTATTTT. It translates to CSTVWTGDTDTQYF.

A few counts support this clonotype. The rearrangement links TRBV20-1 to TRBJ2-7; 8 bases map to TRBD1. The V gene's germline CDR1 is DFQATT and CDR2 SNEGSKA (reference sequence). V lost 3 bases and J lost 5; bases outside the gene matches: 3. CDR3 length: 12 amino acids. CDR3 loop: CSARDRENEQYF. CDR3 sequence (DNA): TGCAGTGCTAGGGACAGGGAGAACGAGCAGTACTTC.

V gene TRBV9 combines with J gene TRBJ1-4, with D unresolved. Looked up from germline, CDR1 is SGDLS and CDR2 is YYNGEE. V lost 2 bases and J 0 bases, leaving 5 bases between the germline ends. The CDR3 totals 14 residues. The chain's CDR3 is CASSVGPTNEKLFF. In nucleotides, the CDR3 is TGTGCCAGCAGCGTCGGACCAACTAATGAAAAACTGTTTTTT.

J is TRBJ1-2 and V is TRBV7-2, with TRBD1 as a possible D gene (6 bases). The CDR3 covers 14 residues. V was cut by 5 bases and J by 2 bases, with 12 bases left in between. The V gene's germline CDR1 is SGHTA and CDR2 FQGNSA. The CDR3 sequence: CASSIGGANYGYTF. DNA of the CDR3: TGTGCCAGCAGCATCGGGGGGGCGAACTATGGCTACACCTTC.

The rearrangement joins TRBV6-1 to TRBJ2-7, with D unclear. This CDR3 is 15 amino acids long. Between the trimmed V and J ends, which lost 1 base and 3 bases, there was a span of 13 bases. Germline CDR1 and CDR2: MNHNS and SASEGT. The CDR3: CASSEGNGLHYEQYF. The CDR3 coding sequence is TGTGCCAGCAGTGAAGGGAACGGTCTCCACTACGAGCAGTACTTC.